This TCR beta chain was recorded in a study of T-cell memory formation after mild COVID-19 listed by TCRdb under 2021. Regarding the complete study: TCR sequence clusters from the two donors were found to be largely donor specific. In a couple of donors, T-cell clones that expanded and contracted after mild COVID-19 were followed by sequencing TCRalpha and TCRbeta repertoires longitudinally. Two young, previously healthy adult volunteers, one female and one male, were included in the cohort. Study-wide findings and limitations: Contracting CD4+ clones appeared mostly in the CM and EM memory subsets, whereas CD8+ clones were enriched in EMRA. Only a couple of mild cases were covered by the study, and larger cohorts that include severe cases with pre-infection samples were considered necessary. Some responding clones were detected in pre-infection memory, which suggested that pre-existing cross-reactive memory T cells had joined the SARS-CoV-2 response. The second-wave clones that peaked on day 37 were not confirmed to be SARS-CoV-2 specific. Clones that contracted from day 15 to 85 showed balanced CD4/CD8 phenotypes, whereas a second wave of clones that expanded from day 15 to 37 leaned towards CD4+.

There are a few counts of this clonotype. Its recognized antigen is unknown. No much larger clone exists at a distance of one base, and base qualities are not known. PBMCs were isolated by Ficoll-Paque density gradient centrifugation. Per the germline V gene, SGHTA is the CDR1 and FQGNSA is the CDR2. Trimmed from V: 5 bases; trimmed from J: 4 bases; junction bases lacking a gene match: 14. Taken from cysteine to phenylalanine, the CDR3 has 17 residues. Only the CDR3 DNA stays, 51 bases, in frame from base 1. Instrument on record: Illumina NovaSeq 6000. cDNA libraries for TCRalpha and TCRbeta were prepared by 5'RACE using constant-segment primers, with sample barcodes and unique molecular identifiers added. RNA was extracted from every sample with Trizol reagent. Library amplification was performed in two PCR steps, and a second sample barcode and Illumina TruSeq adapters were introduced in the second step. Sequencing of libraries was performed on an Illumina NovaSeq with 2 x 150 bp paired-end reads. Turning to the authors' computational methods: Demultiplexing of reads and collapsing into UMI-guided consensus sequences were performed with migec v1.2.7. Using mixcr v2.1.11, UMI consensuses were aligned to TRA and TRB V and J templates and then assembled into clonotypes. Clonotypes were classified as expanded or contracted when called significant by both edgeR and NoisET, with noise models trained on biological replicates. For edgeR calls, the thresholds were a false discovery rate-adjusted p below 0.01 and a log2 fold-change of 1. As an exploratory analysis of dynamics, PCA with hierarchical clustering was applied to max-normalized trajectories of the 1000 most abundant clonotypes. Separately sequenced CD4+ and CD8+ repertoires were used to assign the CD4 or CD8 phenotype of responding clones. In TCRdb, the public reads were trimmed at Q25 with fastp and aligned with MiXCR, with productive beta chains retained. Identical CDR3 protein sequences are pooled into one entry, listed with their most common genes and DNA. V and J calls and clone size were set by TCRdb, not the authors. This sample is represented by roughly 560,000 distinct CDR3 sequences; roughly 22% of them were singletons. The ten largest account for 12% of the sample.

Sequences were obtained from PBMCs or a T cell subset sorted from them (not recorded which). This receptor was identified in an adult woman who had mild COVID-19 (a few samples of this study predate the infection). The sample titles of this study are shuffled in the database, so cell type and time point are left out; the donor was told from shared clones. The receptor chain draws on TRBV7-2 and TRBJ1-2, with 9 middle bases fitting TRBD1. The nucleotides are TGTGCCAGCAGCCCACGGACAGGGGACCCCTCTTTCTATGGCTACACCTTC. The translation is CASSPRTGDPSFYGYTF.